This TCR beta chain was retrieved from a study of beta chain features in type 1 diabetes. General study points: Junctions at VDJ sites from type 1 diabetes patients had fewer insertions and more deletions. PCR might pick shorter templates more often, in the same way for patients and controls. People with Type 1 diabetes carried modestly yet significantly shorter TCRB CDR3s in all four CD4+ subsets.

CDR3 size: 16 residues. V was cut by 5 bases and J by 1 base, with 16 bases left in between. Looked up from germline, CDR1 is SEHNR and CDR2 is FQNEAQ (reference sequence). This clone was picked up a small number of times. The antigen remains undetermined. Post-sort purity exceeded 98% for all sorted populations. Investigators reverse transcribed all isolated RNA, so they sequenced expressed TCRB transcripts. Naive, central memory and regulatory T cell samples averaged about 3.5 million reads. TCRdb keeps only in-frame clones here, not all; method: immunoSEQ multiplex PCR. The sample lists hundreds of thousands of clones, about 14% occurring once.

J is TRBJ2-3 and V is TRBV7-9; tentative D call: TRBD1 (6 bases). Sequencing used naive CD4+ T cells from blood. The TCR was taken from a man aged 18 to 29 with type 1 diabetes. The CDR3: CASSGRATGRTDTQYF. CDR3 bases: TGTGCCAGCAGCGGAAGGGCGACAGGACGCACAGATACGCAGTATTTT.